This record covers a single T cell receptor (beta chain). No antigen is known for it. This sample was taken from a study of T cell responses to AZD1222 COVID-19 vaccine. The CDR3 has 19 amino acids. The V segment lost 0 bases and the J segment 2 bases; nucleotides outside the gene matches: 13. Germline loops: CDR1 LGHNT, CDR2 FRNRAP. General study points: Across the whole spike, CD4 TCRs peaked at regions 160-218 and 743-854. Repertoire samples came only from after the peak T cell response. The study reported that nearly half of spike-specific TCRs target unmutated variant regions. A mostly white British donor set with more females was recruited, and clonal diversity was possibly underestimated.

Assay: immunoSEQ multiplex PCR; the TCRdb copy retains only in-frame clones and omits some. The table records over 75,000 clones, about nine tenths of them present only once. This TCR came from an adult in good health. The sequences come from peripheral blood, collected on day 0 of AZD1222 vaccination. The V call is TRBV12-5, the J call TRBJ2-1, with 7 bases aligning to TRBD2. Written as DNA, the CDR3 is TGTGCTAGTGGTTTGGTCCGACTTATGGGCGGGAGTACCTACAATGAGCAGTTCTTC. It specifies CASGLVRLMGGSTYNEQFF.